Each of the 9 T cell receptor beta chains below was sequenced from the same sample in a study of CD8 T cells in Susac syndrome (dated by TCRdb to 2018 to 2020). The library was obtained by the immunoSEQ multiplex PCR assay. RNA was extracted with the RNeasy kit and roughly 0.45 to 1 ug was reverse transcribed using random hexamers. TCRdb's own reprocessing of the public reads used fastp at Q25 and MiXCR and kept productive beta chains. Identical CDR3 proteins give one entry, which carries the most common genes and DNA. In all, the sample holds just over 300,000 distinct CDR3 sequences, and under 95% of those were seen once. The ten largest clones add up to more than 0.06% of the sample. The sample consisted of CD4+ T cells from PBMCs. These TCRs come from a human donor with multiple sclerosis.

The rearrangement joins TRBV19 to TRBJ1-2; D ambiguous. Germline lookup yields CDR1 LNHDA and CDR2 SQIVND (reference sequence). The CDR3 sequence is 14 residues long. Trimming removed 1 base from V and 7 bases from J, with 13 bases in between. In DNA form, the CDR3 reads TGTGCCAGTAGTATAGGGCAGGACTTCATTGGCTACACCTTC. Protein product: CASSIGQDFIGYTF.

V is TRBV12-3 or TRBV12-4 and J is TRBJ1-5, with D unclear. There are 14 residues in the CDR3. V was cut by 2 bases and J by 5 bases, with 10 bases left in between. The CDR3 loop reads CASSLRLEDQPQHF. In nucleotides, the CDR3 is TGTGCCAGCAGTTTACGACTCGAGGATCAGCCCCAGCATTTT.

The chain links TRBV19 to TRBJ2-6; D is undetermined. CDR1 LNHDA and CDR2 SQIVND come from the germline V gene (reference sequence). This CDR3 contains 16 residues. The V end was cut by 7 bases, the J end by 1 base, with 14 bases between. CDR3 coding DNA: TGTGCCAGTACACGCTTAGTTCCGTCTGGGGCCAACGTCCTGACTTTC. Amino acid sequence: CASTRLVPSGANVLTF.

The chain links TRBV5-1 to TRBJ2-2, with 11 bases aligning to TRBD1. In germline, CDR1 is SGHRS, CDR2 YFSETQ. J was trimmed by 7 bases and V by 1 base; bases with no gene match: 6. This CDR3 region has 16 residues. In nucleotides, the CDR3 is TGCGCCAGCAGCTTGTCCGGACAGGGGGCCGACGGGGAGCTGTTTTTT. Amino acid sequence: CASSLSGQGADGELFF.

Concerning this clonotype: Germline and junction disagree at one end, which may indicate a read error. The V and J genes are TRBV30 and TRBJ2-1; 10 positions agree with TRBD2. The germline V gene has CDR1 GTSNPN and CDR2 SVGIG (reference sequence). The CDR3 is made up of 14 amino acids. CDR3 protein: CVWSRNSGRNEQFF. The CDR3 region has the DNA TGTGTCTGGTCCAGGAATAGCGGGAGGAATGAGCAGTTCTTC.

V gene TRBV20-1 combines with J gene TRBJ1-4; 10 bases align to TRBD1. With V trimmed by 1 base and J by 5 bases, 7 bases remained unmatched. Germline loops: CDR1 DFQATT, CDR2 SNEGSKA (reference sequence). The CDR3 is 16 residues long. CDR3 bases: TGCAGTGCTAGAGGAATCCAGGGACAGGGGAATGAAAAACTGTTTTTT. This translates into CSARGIQGQGNEKLFF.

This chain joins TRBV10-3 and TRBJ1-5, with 7 positions matching TRBD1. Looked up from germline, CDR1 is ENHRY and CDR2 is SYGVKD. V dropped 0 bases and J dropped 4; count of bases not matched to a gene: 3. This CDR3 has 15 amino acids. CDR3 coding DNA: TGTGCCATCAGTGAGTCGGAGGGGGCGAATCAGCCCCAGCATTTT. Translated, it gives CAISESEGANQPQHF.

The rearrangement joins TRBV30 to TRBJ1-1, with 11 bases matching TRBD1. V lost 2 bases to trimming and J lost 8 bases; unmatched junction nucleotides: 7. This CDR3 contains 14 residues. The germline gives CDR1 GTSNPN, CDR2 SVGIG (reference sequence). The CDR3 DNA sequence: TGTGCCTGGAGTACGGGACAGGGGGAAACCGAAGCTTTCTTT. It encodes CAWSTGQGETEAFF. Full variable domain (remainder filled in from reference TRBV30 and TRBJ1-1): SQTIHQWPATLVQPVGSPLSLECTVEGTSNPNLYWYRQAAGRGLQLLFYSVGIGQISSEVPQNLSASRPQDRQFILSSKKLLLSDSGFYLCAWSTGQGETEAFFGQGTRLTVV.

Written as DNA, the CDR3 is TGTGCCAGCAGTTTATCCCCAGGTGTCTATGGCTACACCTTC. This translates into CASSLSPGVYGYTF. V and J are TRBV27 and TRBJ1-2; no firm D call. The germline CDR1 and CDR2 sequences are MNHEY and SMNVEV (reference sequence). The CDR3 runs to 14 residues. The V end was cut by 0 bases, the J end by 4 bases, with 9 bases between.